Listed below are T cell receptor beta chains from one sample, sequenced in a study of response to subunit inactivated influenza vaccine. TCRdb re-derived calls from the RT-PCR reads in MiXCR, one entry per CDR3 protein. The sample carries 650,000 to 800,000 distinct CDR3 sequences, around 20% recorded once. Sequenced material: PBMCs from blood, taken around 5 days after vaccination. The receptors derive from a man between 45 and 60 years old who received an inactivated influenza vaccine. The CDR3 runs from the conserved cysteine through the conserved F or W. Fields, in order: CDR3 protein, CDR3 DNA, D gene, clone size, J gene, V gene. A D gene is named only where the DNA matches it firmly. Not every row has a clone size; where given, it reads once, few, many or a size class.

CDR3aa: CASTTGGGYTF
CDR3nt: TGTGCCAGCACCACTGGGGGGGGCTACACCTTC
d_gene: .
abundance: few
j_gene: TRBJ1-2
v_gene: TRBV28

CDR3aa: CASSLNAGQEVSYEQYF
CDR3nt: TGCGCCAGCAGTCTCAACGCCGGACAGGAAGTCTCCTACGAGCAGTACTTC
d_gene: TRBD1
abundance: few
j_gene: TRBJ2-7
v_gene: TRBV4-3

CDR3aa: CASSYPMTGKRTDTQYF
CDR3nt: TGTGCCAGCAGTTACCCTATGACAGGGAAGCGCACAGATACGCAGTATTTT
d_gene: TRBD1
abundance: few
j_gene: TRBJ2-3
v_gene: TRBV6-5

CDR3aa: CASSPLTGTGSMNTEAFF
CDR3nt: TGTGCCAGCAGCCCTCTAACCGGGACAGGGAGCATGAACACTGAAGCTTTCTTT
d_gene: TRBD1
abundance: few
j_gene: TRBJ1-1
v_gene: TRBV7-8

CDR3aa: CASSFRQGAITEAFF
CDR3nt: TGTGCCAGCAGCTTTCGACAGGGGGCTATCACTGAAGCTTTCTTT
d_gene: TRBD1
abundance: few
j_gene: TRBJ1-1
v_gene: TRBV7-2

CDR3aa: CASSTQTSLGETQYF
CDR3nt: TGTGCCAGCAGCACCCAGACCTCTTTGGGAGAGACCCAGTACTTC
d_gene: .
abundance: .
j_gene: TRBJ2-5
v_gene: TRBV12-3/TRBV12-4

CDR3aa: CATSGTRYNEQFF
CDR3nt: TGTGCCACCAGCGGGACACGATACAATGAGCAGTTCTTC
d_gene: .
abundance: .
j_gene: TRBJ2-1
v_gene: TRBV15

CDR3aa: CSAMDLIRTNTEAFF
CDR3nt: TGCAGTGCTATGGACTTGATAAGGACGAACACTGAAGCTTTCTTT
d_gene: .
abundance: few
j_gene: TRBJ1-1
v_gene: TRBV20-1

CDR3aa: CASSPRGARNTEAFF
CDR3nt: TGTGCCAGCAGTCCCAGGGGCGCGCGGAACACTGAAGCTTTCTTT
d_gene: .
abundance: .
j_gene: TRBJ1-1
v_gene: TRBV12-3/TRBV12-4

CDR3aa: CSARDTTGGQAQYF
CDR3nt: TGCAGTGCTAGAGATACGACGGGGGGCCAGGCGCAGTATTTT
d_gene: .
abundance: few
j_gene: TRBJ2-3
v_gene: TRBV20-1

CDR3aa: CASSGEGGPQYF
CDR3nt: TGTGCCAGCAGCGGGGAAGGGGGTCCCCAGTACTTC
d_gene: .
abundance: .
j_gene: TRBJ2-5
v_gene: TRBV9

CDR3aa: CASSPSPIDSRFRNEQFF
CDR3nt: TGTGCCAGCAGCCCCTCCCCAATAGACAGTCGGTTTCGCAATGAGCAGTTCTTC
d_gene: .
abundance: .
j_gene: TRBJ2-1
v_gene: TRBV28

CDR3aa: CASSLRTGDVETQYF
CDR3nt: TGTGCCAGCTCATTACGGACAGGGGATGTTGAGACCCAGTACTTC
d_gene: TRBD1
abundance: .
j_gene: TRBJ2-5
v_gene: TRBV18

CDR3aa: CASSVITGDTQYF
CDR3nt: TGTGCCAGCAGCGTAATTACAGGGGATACGCAGTATTTT
d_gene: .
abundance: .
j_gene: TRBJ2-3
v_gene: TRBV12-3/TRBV12-4

CDR3aa: CASSLTTHQTGELFF
CDR3nt: TGTGCCAGCAGCTTGACGACCCACCAGACCGGGGAGCTGTTTTTT
d_gene: .
abundance: few
j_gene: TRBJ2-2
v_gene: TRBV7-2

CDR3aa: CASSLGDRAGAFF
CDR3nt: TGTGCCAGCAGTTTGGGGGACAGGGCTGGGGCTTTCTTT
d_gene: TRBD1
abundance: few
j_gene: TRBJ1-1
v_gene: TRBV12-3/TRBV12-4

CDR3aa: CASRGQTTSTDTQYF
CDR3nt: TGCGCCAGCAGGGGACAGACCACTAGCACAGATACGCAGTATTTT
d_gene: TRBD1
abundance: .
j_gene: TRBJ2-3
v_gene: TRBV5-1

CDR3aa: CSAPTSGGTQYF
CDR3nt: TGCAGTGCTCCTACTAGCGGTGGTACGCAGTATTTT
d_gene: TRBD2
abundance: few
j_gene: TRBJ2-3
v_gene: TRBV20-1

CDR3aa: CASSFSPGTGELFF
CDR3nt: TGTGCCAGCAGTTTTTCCCCGGGGACCGGGGAGCTGTTTTTT
d_gene: .
abundance: .
j_gene: TRBJ2-2
v_gene: TRBV12-3/TRBV12-4

CDR3aa: CASSLDLKLFF
CDR3nt: TGTGCCAGCAGTTTAGATCTGAAACTGTTTTTT
d_gene: .
abundance: few
j_gene: TRBJ1-4
v_gene: TRBV12-3/TRBV12-4

CDR3aa: CSAREHGDTYEQYF
CDR3nt: TGCAGTGCTAGAGAGCATGGGGATACCTACGAGCAGTACTTC
d_gene: .
abundance: .
j_gene: TRBJ2-7
v_gene: TRBV20-1

CDR3aa: CSAISRARGIDGYTF
CDR3nt: TGCAGTGCCATTTCGAGGGCCAGGGGAATAGATGGCTACACCTTC
d_gene: .
abundance: .
j_gene: TRBJ1-2
v_gene: TRBV20-1

CDR3aa: CSARTHGGTGELFF
CDR3nt: TGCAGTGCTAGGACGCATGGGGGAACCGGGGAGCTGTTTTTT
d_gene: .
abundance: few
j_gene: TRBJ2-2
v_gene: TRBV20-1

CDR3aa: CASSQEVGGSQFF
CDR3nt: TGTGCCAGCAGCCAAGAGGTCGGGGGTTCGCAGTTCTTC
d_gene: .
abundance: .
j_gene: TRBJ2-1
v_gene: TRBV14

CDR3aa: CATSSFPGQGFPDTQYF
CDR3nt: TGTGCCACCAGTTCCTTTCCGGGACAGGGGTTTCCAGATACGCAGTATTTT
d_gene: TRBD1
abundance: .
j_gene: TRBJ2-3
v_gene: TRBV24-1

CDR3aa: CASSLGGTTRSDTQYF
CDR3nt: TGCGCCAGCAGCTTGGGTGGCACTACCCGATCAGATACGCAGTATTTT
d_gene: .
abundance: many
j_gene: TRBJ2-3
v_gene: TRBV5-1

CDR3aa: CASSSPGGGGQETQYF
CDR3nt: TGTGCCAGCAGTTCACCGGGGGGAGGAGGACAAGAGACCCAGTACTTC
d_gene: TRBD2
abundance: .
j_gene: TRBJ2-5
v_gene: TRBV28

CDR3aa: CASSQALQGQPQHF
CDR3nt: TGCGCCAGCAGCCAAGCCCTACAGGGGCAGCCCCAGCATTTT
d_gene: TRBD1
abundance: .
j_gene: TRBJ1-5
v_gene: TRBV4-3

CDR3aa: CASSSTGTRAGELFF
CDR3nt: TGTGCCAGCAGTTCCACCGGGACAAGGGCCGGGGAGCTGTTTTTT
d_gene: .
abundance: many
j_gene: TRBJ2-2
v_gene: TRBV12-3/TRBV12-4

CDR3aa: CASSLAGRSAGELFF
CDR3nt: TGTGCCAGCAGTTTAGCGGGGAGGAGTGCCGGGGAGCTGTTTTTT
d_gene: .
abundance: .
j_gene: TRBJ2-2
v_gene: TRBV12-3/TRBV12-4

CDR3aa: CSARTEPLNYGYTF
CDR3nt: TGCAGTGCCAGGACGGAACCTCTTAACTATGGCTACACCTTC
d_gene: .
abundance: few
j_gene: TRBJ1-2
v_gene: TRBV20-1

CDR3aa: CAISDRGNTEAFF
CDR3nt: TGTGCCATCAGTGACCGGGGTAACACTGAAGCTTTCTTT
d_gene: .
abundance: many
j_gene: TRBJ1-1
v_gene: TRBV10-3

CDR3aa: CAILHEERYGYTF
CDR3nt: TGTGCCATCTTGCACGAGGAGCGGTATGGCTACACCTTC
d_gene: .
abundance: .
j_gene: TRBJ1-2
v_gene: TRBV10-3

CDR3aa: CASSEPVDANEQYF
CDR3nt: TGTGCCAGCAGTGAACCGGTAGACGCGAACGAGCAGTACTTC
d_gene: .
abundance: .
j_gene: TRBJ2-7
v_gene: TRBV28

CDR3aa: CASSTPDRPYEQYF
CDR3nt: TGCGCCAGCAGCACCCCCGACAGGCCCTACGAGCAGTACTTC
d_gene: .
abundance: few
j_gene: TRBJ2-7
v_gene: TRBV5-1

CDR3aa: CASSPLGVGLSGELFF
CDR3nt: TGCGCCAGCAGCCCACTCGGAGTGGGACTCTCCGGGGAGCTGTTTTTT
d_gene: .
abundance: .
j_gene: TRBJ2-2
v_gene: TRBV4-3

CDR3aa: CSARVLGNTGELFF
CDR3nt: TGCAGTGCTAGAGTATTGGGGAACACCGGGGAGCTGTTTTTT
d_gene: .
abundance: few
j_gene: TRBJ2-2
v_gene: TRBV20-1

CDR3aa: CASSETCNYEQYF
CDR3nt: TGTGCCAGCAGCGAAACATGTAACTACGAGCAGTACTTC
d_gene: .
abundance: .
j_gene: TRBJ2-7
v_gene: TRBV7-7

CDR3aa: CASSQLNGREGDEQFF
CDR3nt: TGTGCCAGCAGCCAGCTGAACGGGAGGGAGGGCGATGAGCAGTTCTTC
d_gene: TRBD2
abundance: .
j_gene: TRBJ2-1
v_gene: TRBV5-6

CDR3aa: CSVGARTGEQYF
CDR3nt: TGCAGCGTGGGGGCGCGGACTGGCGAGCAGTACTTC
d_gene: .
abundance: few
j_gene: TRBJ2-7
v_gene: TRBV29-1

CDR3aa: CASSLGGRSYGYTF
CDR3nt: TGTGCCAGCAGCTTAGGGGGAAGGAGCTATGGCTACACCTTC
d_gene: .
abundance: few
j_gene: TRBJ1-2
v_gene: TRBV7-9

CDR3aa: CSAGPDSYNEQFF
CDR3nt: TGCAGTGCCGGACCTGACTCCTACAATGAGCAGTTCTTC
d_gene: .
abundance: .
j_gene: TRBJ2-1
v_gene: TRBV20-1

CDR3aa: CASSLATGLTGELFF
CDR3nt: TGTGCCAGCAGCTTAGCGACTGGGTTGACCGGGGAGCTGTTTTTT
d_gene: .
abundance: few
j_gene: TRBJ2-2
v_gene: TRBV7-8

CDR3aa: CASSKDRGRDEKLFF
CDR3nt: TGTGCCAGCAGCAAAGATAGGGGGCGAGATGAAAAACTGTTTTTT
d_gene: TRBD1
abundance: few
j_gene: TRBJ1-4
v_gene: TRBV7-9

CDR3aa: CSARGLAGVYEQYF
CDR3nt: TGCAGTGCTAGGGGACTAGCGGGAGTTTACGAGCAGTACTTC
d_gene: TRBD2
abundance: few
j_gene: TRBJ2-7
v_gene: TRBV20-1

CDR3aa: CATKGTGANYGYTF
CDR3nt: TGTGCCACCAAAGGCACAGGGGCTAACTATGGCTACACCTTC
d_gene: TRBD1
abundance: .
j_gene: TRBJ1-2
v_gene: TRBV28

CDR3aa: CASSLSGLAGYYEQYF
CDR3nt: TGTGCCAGCAGCTTGTCGGGACTAGCGGGGTACTACGAGCAGTACTTC
d_gene: TRBD2
abundance: few
j_gene: TRBJ2-7
v_gene: TRBV7-2

CDR3aa: CASSLGQLSTNEKLFF
CDR3nt: TGCGCCAGCAGCTTGGGGCAGCTATCAACTAATGAAAAACTGTTTTTT
d_gene: .
abundance: few
j_gene: TRBJ1-4
v_gene: TRBV5-1

CDR3aa: CASSPGLVNTGELFF
CDR3nt: TGCGCCAGCAGCCCCGGACTGGTAAACACCGGGGAGCTGTTTTTT
d_gene: .
abundance: .
j_gene: TRBJ2-2
v_gene: TRBV5-1

CDR3aa: CASSLASRANTGELFF
CDR3nt: TGTGCCAGCAGTTTGGCATCCAGGGCCAACACCGGGGAGCTGTTTTTT
d_gene: .
abundance: .
j_gene: TRBJ2-2
v_gene: TRBV27